The entry below gives a single T cell receptor beta chain sequence along with its context. It has no known antigen specificity. Base-call qualities are not available, and no considerably larger clone is one nucleotide away. TCRbeta CDR3 regions were amplified from genomic DNA using the immunoSEQ Assay, a bias-controlled multiplex PCR. In the source study's methods: The number of nucleated cells in each sample was estimated from the amplification of reference gene primers within the assay. To quantify the absolute abundance of each unique TCRbeta CDR3 rearrangement, sequence reads were collapsed and filtered. For each sample, productive Simpson clonality was calculated by taking the square root of Simpson's diversity index across productive rearrangements. Drawn from immuneACCESS, this table holds only the in-frame rearrangements with V and J called that TCRdb kept. Clones are partly lost; checked studies trace under half to an unresolved V gene and leave the rest unexplained. V and J calls and clone size follow that table, whereas D and trimming were derived from the DNA. This sample is represented by roughly 78,000 clones; over 75% of them were singletons. Together, the top ten hold about 27% of the sample.

This sample was included in a study of blood T cell repertoires in COVID-19 (TCRdb year 2020). Background for the entire study: The collaborator samples originated in the United States, Italy and Spain and spanned the acute and convalescent phases of COVID-19. The prospective study material was composed of cDNA or gDNA derived from T cells, B-cell-depleted T cells, or PBMCs. Deeply sampled blood TCRbeta repertoires from subjects exposed to, actively infected with, or recovered from COVID-19 were included in the dataset. The repertoires were released in a freely available public database intended as a resource for research on the immune response to SARS-CoV-2. The samples were drawn from the first 160 participants of the ongoing ImmuneRACE study and from roughly 1,300 subjects provided by 6 global collaborators. Nearly every sample came with metadata listing a de-identified subject ID, COVID-19 status, age in years and sex. Where available, HLA class I and class II types were taken from metadata supplied by the sample provider and were not determined by assay-based typing. The paper's findings and limits, for the study overall: How much clinical and demographic metadata was included differed by source and by participant, and the metadata was provided uncurated.

The CDR3 sequence holds 13 residues, the cysteine and phenylalanine included. The entry retains the CDR3 DNA only, 39 bases that are in frame from base 1. Relative to germline, V is 4 bases shorter and J is 7 bases shorter, with 16 bases between their ends. CDR1 is given as GTSNPN and CDR2 as SVGIG, both from the germline V gene (reference sequence). Whole blood was collected in K2EDTA tubes by collaborating institutions according to the institutions' own protocols. For TCRbeta analysis, collaborator samples were shipped as frozen whole blood, as isolated PBMCs, or as DNA extracted from either sample type.

This sequence originates from a man in his fifties with acute or convalescent COVID-19. The sample taken for sequencing was peripheral blood. The chain employs TRBV30 and TRBJ2-5; perhaps TRBD2 is the D gene, with 6 bases matching. CDR3 reads: CAWMALGGGTQYF. Read as DNA, the sequence is TGTGCCTGGATGGCTCTGGGAGGCGGGACCCAGTACTTC.